The sequence of this T cell receptor beta chain was determined in a study of cytomegalovirus exposure and HLA in healthy donors. About the study: Roughly 86 million unique TCRs from HLA-typed donors made up an early data release. Points from the study as a whole: Overall, some 160 TCR beta chains were annotated as cytomegalovirus-associated. Reports showed the classifier diagnosing cytomegalovirus status with high specificity and sensitivity.

A word on this clone: What it binds is unknown.

Trimming removed 2 bases from V and 5 bases from J, with 12 bases in between. Germline CDR1 and CDR2: SGHTA and FQGNSA. The CDR3 is 14 residues long. The PCR made use of 60 Vbeta and 13 Jbeta primers. The protocol was immunoSEQ multiplex PCR, while the TCRdb copy is restricted to in-frame clones and leaves out a portion. The sample includes about 110,000 clones, nearly 70% of them seen just once. The sequencing input was PBMCs. This clonotype was sampled from a woman in her 70s in good health and CMV-seropositive. This rearrangement joins TRBV7-2 to TRBJ1-1; a possible D gene is TRBD1 (6 bases). DNA of the CDR3: TGTGCCAGCAGCTTATGGGGGCTGGAGACTGAAGCTTTCTTT. Translation: CASSLWGLETEAFF.